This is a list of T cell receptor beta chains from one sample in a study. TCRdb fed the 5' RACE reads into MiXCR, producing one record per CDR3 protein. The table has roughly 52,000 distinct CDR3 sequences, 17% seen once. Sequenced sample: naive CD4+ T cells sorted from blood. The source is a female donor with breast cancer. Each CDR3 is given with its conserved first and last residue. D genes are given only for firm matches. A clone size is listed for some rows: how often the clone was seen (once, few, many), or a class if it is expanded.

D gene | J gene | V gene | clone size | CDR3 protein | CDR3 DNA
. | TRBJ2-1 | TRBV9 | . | CASSGDIGHDNEQFF | TGTGCCAGCAGCGGAGACATAGGACATGACAATGAGCAGTTCTTC
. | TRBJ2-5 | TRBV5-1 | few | CASSSGSGLQETQYF | TGCGCCAGCAGCTCAGGATCGGGGCTCCAAGAGACCCAGTACTTC
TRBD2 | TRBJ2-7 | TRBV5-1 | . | CASSLQTSGSRVYEQYF | TGCGCCAGCAGCCTACAGACTAGCGGGAGTAGAGTTTACGAGCAGTACTTC
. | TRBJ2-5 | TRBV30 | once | CAWKPMGETQYF | TGTGCCTGGAAGCCTATGGGAGAGACCCAGTACTTC
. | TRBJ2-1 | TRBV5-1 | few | CASSLAAFNEQFF | TGCGCCAGCAGCTTGGCCGCATTCAATGAGCAGTTCTTC
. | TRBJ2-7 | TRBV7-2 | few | CASSLGQFYEQYF | TGTGCCAGCAGCCTTGGACAGTTCTACGAGCAGTACTTC
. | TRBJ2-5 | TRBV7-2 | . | CASSSPTQETQYF | TGTGCCAGCAGCTCACCAACTCAAGAGACCCAGTACTTC
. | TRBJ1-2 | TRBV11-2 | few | CASSLSGATGYGYTF | TGTGCCAGCAGCTTAAGCGGTGCTACAGGGTATGGCTACACCTTC
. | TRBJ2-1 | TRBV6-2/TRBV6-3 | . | CASSYWDSRGEQLF | TGTGCCAGCAGTTACTGGGACTCCCGGGGTGAGCAGCTCTTC
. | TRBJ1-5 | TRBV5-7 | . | CASSQDRGRQPQHF | TGCGCCAGCAGCCAAGATAGGGGACGCCAGCCCCAGCATTTT
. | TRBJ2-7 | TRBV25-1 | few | CATHLDYYEQYF | TGTGCCACCCACCTAGACTACTACGAGCAGTACTTC
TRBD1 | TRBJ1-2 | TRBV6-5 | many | CASSLGTAINYGYTF | TGTGCCAGCAGTTTGGGGACAGCTATTAACTATGGCTACACCTTC
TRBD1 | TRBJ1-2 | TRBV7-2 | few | CASSLGGTGGAHGYGYTF | TGTGCCAGCAGCTTAGGGGGGACAGGGGGCGCCCATGGCTATGGCTACACCTTC
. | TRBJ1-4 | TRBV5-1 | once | CASSVGGTNEKLFF | TGCGCCAGCAGCGTTGGGGGAACTAATGAAAAACTGTTTTTT
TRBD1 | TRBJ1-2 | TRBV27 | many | CASSLGQGVYGYTF | TGTGCCAGCAGTTTGGGACAGGGGGTCTATGGCTACACCTTC
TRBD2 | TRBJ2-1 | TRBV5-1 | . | CASSLGFGRERDEQFF | TGCGCCAGCAGCTTAGGATTCGGGAGGGAGAGGGATGAGCAGTTCTTC
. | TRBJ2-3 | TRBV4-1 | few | CASRHRVGTDTQYF | TGCGCCAGCAGGCACAGAGTGGGCACAGATACGCAGTATTTT
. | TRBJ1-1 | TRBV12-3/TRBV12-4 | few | CASSPGGGGRTEAFF | TGTGCCAGCAGTCCCGGCGGGGGGGGTAGGACTGAAGCTTTCTTT
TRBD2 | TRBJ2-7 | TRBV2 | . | CASSEVLRASGEALYEQYF | TGTGCCAGCAGTGAAGTGTTAAGGGCTAGCGGGGAAGCTCTCTACGAGCAGTACTTC
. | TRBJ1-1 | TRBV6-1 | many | CASSDHHSAEAFF | TGTGCCAGCAGTGATCATCACTCCGCGGAGGCTTTCTTT
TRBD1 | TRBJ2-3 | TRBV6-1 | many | CATVPGQGASDTQYF | TGTGCCACCGTACCGGGACAGGGGGCATCAGATACGCAGTATTTT
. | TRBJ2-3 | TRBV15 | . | CATSRDRVTDTQYF | TGTGCCACCAGCAGAGACAGGGTCACAGATACGCAGTATTTT
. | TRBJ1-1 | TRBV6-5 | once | CASSYRGFGNTEAFF | TGTGCCAGCAGTTACCGGGGGTTCGGGAACACTGAAGCTTTCTTT
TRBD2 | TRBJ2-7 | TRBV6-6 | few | CASRSSGRMYEQYF | TGTGCCAGCAGGTCTAGCGGGAGGATGTACGAGCAGTACTTC
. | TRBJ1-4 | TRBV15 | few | CATSKGRGMGEKLFF | TGTGCCACCAGCAAAGGGCGGGGGATGGGTGAAAAACTGTTTTTT
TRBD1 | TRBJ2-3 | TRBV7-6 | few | CASSRRQGTDTQYF | TGTGCCAGCAGCCGCCGACAGGGAACAGATACGCAGTATTTT
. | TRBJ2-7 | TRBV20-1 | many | CSARRDPTYEQYF | TGCAGTGCTAGGCGGGACCCGACCTACGAGCAGTACTTC
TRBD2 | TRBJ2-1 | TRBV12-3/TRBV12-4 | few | CASPGGRGSSYNEQFF | TGTGCCAGCCCGGGAGGACGGGGAAGCTCCTACAATGAGCAGTTCTTC
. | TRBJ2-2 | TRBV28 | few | CASSGRGELFF | TGTGCCAGCAGCGGAAGGGGGGAGCTGTTTTTT
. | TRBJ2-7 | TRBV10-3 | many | CAISQNTGTANF | TGTGCCATCAGCCAGAACACCGGGACGGCTAACTTC
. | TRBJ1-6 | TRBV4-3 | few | CASSQVTGTRNSPLHF | TGCGCCAGCAGCCAAGTTACCGGGACAAGGAATTCACCCCTCCACTTT
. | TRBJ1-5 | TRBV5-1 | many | CASSLDQGRPQHF | TGCGCCAGCAGCTTGGACCAGGGTAGGCCCCAGCATTTT
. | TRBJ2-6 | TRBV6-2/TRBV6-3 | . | CASSRVVGANVLTF | TGTGCCAGCAGTAGAGTAGTCGGGGCCAACGTCCTGACTTTC
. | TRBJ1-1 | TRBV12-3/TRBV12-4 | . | CASSLNALSEAFF | TGTGCCAGCAGCCTCAACGCCTTAAGTGAAGCTTTCTTT
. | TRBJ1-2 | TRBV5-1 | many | CASSLGGTQNYGYTF | TGCGCCAGCAGCTTGGGAGGGACACAGAACTATGGCTACACCTTC
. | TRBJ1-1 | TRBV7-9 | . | CASSLDWVTRVPNTEAFF | TGTGCCAGCAGCTTAGATTGGGTCACGAGAGTCCCAAACACTGAAGCTTTCTTT
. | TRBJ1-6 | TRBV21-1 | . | CATIPRARRRSPPHF | TGTGCAACCATCCCCCGGGCAAGGAGGCGATCACCCCCCCACTTT
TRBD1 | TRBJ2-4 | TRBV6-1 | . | CASGGQGAAKNIQYF | TGTGCCAGCGGGGGACAGGGGGCTGCCAAAAACATTCAGTACTTC
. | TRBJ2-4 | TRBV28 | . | CASSERFLAKNIQYF | TGTGCCAGCAGTGAGAGGTTCTTAGCCAAAAACATTCAGTACTTC
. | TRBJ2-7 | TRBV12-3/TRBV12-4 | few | CASSLVGTVPYEQYF | TGTGCCAGCAGTTTAGTCGGGACCGTCCCCTACGAGCAGTACTTC
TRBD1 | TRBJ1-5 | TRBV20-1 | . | CSAQGGNQPQLF | TGCAGTGCTCAAGGGGGCAATCAGCCCCAGCTTTTT
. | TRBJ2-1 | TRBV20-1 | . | CSANRNYGQFF | TGCAGTGCTAACCGGAACTATGGGCAGTTCTTC
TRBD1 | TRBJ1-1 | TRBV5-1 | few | CASSPDRGDTEAFF | TGCGCCAGCAGCCCTGACAGGGGGGATACTGAAGCTTTCTTT
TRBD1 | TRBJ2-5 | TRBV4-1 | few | CASSRLDRVGETQYF | TGCGCCAGCAGCCGCCTCGACAGGGTGGGGGAGACCCAGTACTTC
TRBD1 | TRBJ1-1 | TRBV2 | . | CASSLQGQGVNTEAFF | TGTGCCAGCAGTCTCCAAGGACAGGGGGTCAACACTGAAGCTTTCTTT
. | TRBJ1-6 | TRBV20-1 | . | CSATDGRGVALHF | TGCAGTGCTACGGACGGCCGAGGGGTCGCCCTCCACTTT
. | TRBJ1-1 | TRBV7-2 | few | CASSPRGRRAFF | TGTGCCAGCAGCCCCCGAGGTAGGAGGGCTTTCTTT
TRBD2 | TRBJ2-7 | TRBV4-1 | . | CASSPGNWRRERTYEQYF | TGCGCCAGCAGCCCAGGAAACTGGAGGCGGGAGCGAACCTACGAGCAGTACTTC
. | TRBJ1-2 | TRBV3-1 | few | CASSPSVLYGYTF | TGTGCCAGCAGCCCATCAGTCTTGTATGGCTACACCTTC
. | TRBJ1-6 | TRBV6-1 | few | CAASDRILALHF | TGTGCCGCCTCGGACCGAATTCTAGCCCTCCACTTT
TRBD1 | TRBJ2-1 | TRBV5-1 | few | CASLGGGNEQFF | TGCGCCAGCTTAGGGGGCGGCAATGAGCAGTTCTTC